This T cell receptor beta chain was profiled in a study of T-cell memory formation after mild COVID-19. In germline, CDR1 is LGHNA, CDR2 YNFKEQ. The CDR3 covers 13 residues. A few counts support this clonotype. Its antigen is not identified. An end of the junction differs from the germline gene, which may be a read error. Study results and caveats: Contracting CD4+ clones were located mainly in CM and EM, and CD8+ clones in EMRA.

Via MiXCR, TCRdb re-called the 5' RACE reads, giving one row per CDR3 protein. The table lists 560,000 or so distinct CDR3 sequences, 17% of them singletons. This receptor was obtained from an adult woman who had mild COVID-19 (a few samples of this study predate the infection). Cell type and time point are not known. J is TRBJ1-2 and V is TRBV4-2; D unclear. The specimen sequenced was PBMCs or a T cell subset sorted from them (not recorded which). The CDR3 loop reads CASSQEVASQIIF. The CDR3 nucleotides read TGTGCCAGCAGCCAAGAAGTTGCCAGCCAGATAATCTTC.